These 23 T cell receptor beta chains were sequenced from one sample in a study of blood T cell repertoires in COVID-19. Repertoires were generated with immunoSEQ multiplex PCR, while TCRdb's copy carries only in-frame clones and drops some. The repertoire consists of 650,000 to 800,000 clones, with approximately 90% occurring once and the leading ten covering over 0.2%. The sample taken for sequencing was peripheral blood. The source of these receptors is a woman aged 18-29 years with acute or convalescent COVID-19.

The genes are TRBV24-1 and TRBJ2-7; no clear D gene. The CDR3 is 14 amino acids. Trimming removed 4 bases from V and 5 bases from J, with 14 bases in between. The germline gives CDR1 KGHDR, CDR2 SFDVKD. The CDR3 loop is CATSDSARTHEQYF. The CDR3 coding sequence is TGTGCCACCAGTGACTCCGCGCGAACGCACGAGCAGTACTTC.

The V gene is TRBV6-2 or TRBV6-3, the J gene TRBJ2-7; a weak D match, TRBD2 (6 bases). Germline V lookup: CDR1 MNHEY, CDR2 SVGEGT. The CDR3 consists of 13 residues. The V end was cut by 4 bases, the J end by 2 bases, with 9 bases between. The CDR3 DNA reads as TGTGCCAGCAGTTCGGGGGAAACCTACGAGCAGTACTTC. Translating it yields CASSSGETYEQYF.

The gene calls are TRBV6-2 or TRBV6-3 and TRBJ1-1, with 7 bases aligning to TRBD1. V was clipped by 2 bases and J by 4 bases; unmatched bases: 4. This CDR3 has 14 residues. Looked up from germline, CDR1 is MNHEY and CDR2 is SVGEGT. CDR3 DNA sequence: TGTGCCAGCAGTTACCGGGGACAGATCACTGAAGCTTTCTTT. Translated: CASSYRGQITEAFF.

V is TRBV4-1 and J is TRBJ1-5; maybe TRBD1 (5 bases). The V end lost 0 bases, the J end lost 3 bases, and 15 bases lay between the germline ends. This CDR3 comprises 17 residues. Per the germline V gene, CDR1 is MGHRA and CDR2 is YSYEKL. The CDR3 spells CASSQDHATGANQPQHF. In nucleotides, the CDR3 is TGCGCCAGCAGCCAAGATCATGCAACTGGGGCCAATCAGCCCCAGCATTTT.

This chain joins TRBV6-1 and TRBJ1-1; weak D call: TRBD1 (5 bases). V shed 3 bases and J shed 5 bases, with 10 bases lying between them. The CDR3 loop spans 13 amino acids. Germline V gene lookup returns CDR1 MNHNS and CDR2 SASEGT. This chain's CDR3 is CASSEIGGTEAFF. DNA of the CDR3: TGTGCCAGCAGTGAGATTGGGGGGACTGAAGCTTTCTTT.

The chain has TRBV24-1 and TRBJ1-2; a possible D gene is TRBD1 (5 bases). CDR3 size: 14 residues. Germline CDR1 is KGHDR and CDR2 is SFDVKD. Trimming left V 3 bases short and J 0 bases short, with 7 bases between. The CDR3 reads CATSDDSTNYGYTF. The DNA for the CDR3 is TGTGCCACCAGTGATGACAGCACTAACTATGGCTACACCTTC.

The chain couples TRBV29-1 to TRBJ2-7; TRBD2 aligns across 8 bases. CDR1 SQVTM and CDR2 ANQGSEA come from the germline V gene. The CDR3 spans 13 residues. Unmatched junction bases numbered 6, after V lost 6 bases and J lost 2 bases. Written as DNA, the CDR3 is TGCAGCGTCCGGGAGGGGGGTACCTACGAGCAGTACTTC. Protein: CSVREGGTYEQYF.

This rearrangement joins TRBV11-2 to TRBJ1-4, with TRBD1 matching over 9 bases. The CDR3 is made up of 15 amino acids. CDR1 SGHAT and CDR2 FQNNGV come from the germline V gene. J lost 7 bases, V lost 4 bases, and 7 bases had no gene match. DNA for the CDR3: TGTGCCAGCAGCTCTCCGGGACAGGGACGTGAAAAACTGTTTTTT. Translated: CASSSPGQGREKLFF.

This clone has a single count. The CDR3 here is CAGSSGDSTDTQYF. The CDR3 DNA reads TGTGCCGGATCTAGCGGGGACAGCACAGATACGCAGTATTTT. This chain links TRBV2 with TRBJ2-3, with 9 bases aligning to TRBD2. This CDR3 has 14 residues. CDR1 SNHLY and CDR2 FYNNEI come from the germline V gene. The V gene end was trimmed by 11 bases and the J gene end by 0 bases; junction bases not matched to a gene: 6.

The V call is TRBV5-1, the J call TRBJ1-5, with D possibly matching TRBD1 (5 bases). There are 14 residues in the CDR3. Trimming removed 4 bases from V and 7 bases from J, with 15 bases in between. Germline CDR1 reads SGHRS; CDR2 reads YFSETQ. DNA for the CDR3: TGCGCCAGCAGCGCCGGGGGGGAGCGGCAGCCCCAGCATTTT. It codes for CASSAGGERQPQHF. The full variable domain, completed using reference TRBV5-1 and TRBJ1-5, is KAGVTQTPRYLIKTRGQQVTLSCSPISGHRSVSWYQQTPGQGLQFLFEYFSETQRNKGNFPGRFSGRQFSNSRSEMNVSTLELGDSALYLCASSAGGERQPQHFGDGTRLSIL.

The chain joins TRBV25-1 to TRBJ1-5; unclear D gene. There are 15 residues in the CDR3. Trimming stripped 3 bases from V and 3 bases from J, with 12 bases between. Germline-derived CDR1 and CDR2 are MGHDK and SYGVNS. The CDR3 loop reads CASSEAGFSNQPQHF. CDR3 nucleotide sequence: TGTGCCAGCAGTGAGGCAGGTTTTTCCAATCAGCCCCAGCATTTT.

This clone was seen only once. This rearrangement joins TRBV3-1 (or the pseudogene TRBV3-2) to TRBJ1-6; the D is unclear. Per germline, CDR1 LGHDT and CDR2 YNNKEL (reference sequence). This CDR3 is built from 13 residues. V was clipped by 1 base and J by 7 bases, with 5 bases between them. In nucleotides, the CDR3 is TGTGCCAGCAGCCAAGTCCAAAATTCACCCCTCCACTTT. Translating it yields CASSQVQNSPLHF.

The rearrangement links TRBV19 to TRBJ1-5, with 8 bases identical to TRBD1. The V gene end was trimmed by 4 bases and the J gene end by 6 bases; junction bases not matched to a gene: 5. Germline V gene sequence: CDR1 LNHDA, CDR2 SQIVND (reference sequence). The CDR3 has 14 residues. Here the CDR3 reads CASSTDRAGQPQHF. CDR3 DNA: TGTGCCAGTAGTACGGACAGGGCGGGTCAGCCCCAGCATTTT.

The rearrangement uses TRBV28 and TRBJ1-2, with 8 bases lining up with TRBD1. In germline, CDR1 is MDHEN, CDR2 SYDVKM. J gave up 8 bases and V 4 bases, and 18 bases lay outside the gene matches. The CDR3 contains 17 residues. The CDR3 loop is CASSSLPGTGQAWGYTF. The CDR3, as DNA: TGTGCCAGCAGTTCCCTACCCGGCACGGGACAGGCATGGGGCTACACCTTC.

The chain joins TRBV18 to TRBJ1-1; 9 bases map to TRBD1. The V and J ends lost 6 bases and 5 bases, in that order; junction bases with no gene match: 7. CDR3 size: 14 residues. Germline loops: CDR1 KGHSH, CDR2 LQKENI. This chain's CDR3 is CASSSGQGGTEAFF. The CDR3 nucleotides read TGTGCCAGCTCCTCGGGACAGGGAGGGACTGAAGCTTTCTTT.

This chain links TRBV13 with TRBJ2-1; 8 bases align to TRBD1. The germline gives CDR1 PRHDT, CDR2 FYEKMQ (reference sequence). The CDR3 spans 16 residues. The V and J ends lost 5 bases and 7 bases, in that order; junction bases with no gene match: 13. This chain's CDR3 is CASSQQTGAKVNEQFF. As DNA, the CDR3 is TGTGCCAGCAGCCAACAGACAGGGGCCAAAGTGAATGAGCAGTTCTTC.

The chain is built from TRBV5-1 and TRBJ2-7; 9 bases are shared with TRBD1. This CDR3 is 13 amino acids long. V shed 4 bases, J shed 5 bases, and the junction held 4 bases outside the gene matches. Germline V gene sequence: CDR1 SGHRS, CDR2 YFSETQ. This CDR3 reads CASSPRQGDEQYF. The DNA of the CDR3 is TGCGCCAGCAGCCCACGACAGGGGGACGAGCAGTACTTC.

The chain carries TRBV25-1 and TRBJ2-6; 10 nucleotides match TRBD1. Per germline, CDR1 MGHDK and CDR2 SYGVNS. There are 16 residues in the CDR3. The trim removed 5 bases at V and 3 bases at J, leaving 4 bases unmatched. The CDR3 reads CASSSGTGVGANVLTF. DNA for the CDR3: TGTGCCAGCAGTTCCGGGACAGGGGTTGGGGCCAACGTCCTGACTTTC.

The rearrangement uses TRBV20-1 and TRBJ1-2; a possible D gene is TRBD1 (5 bases). The CDR3 is 11 residues long. Germline V gene data show CDR1 as DFQATT and CDR2 as SNEGSKA (reference sequence). Trimming removed 6 bases from V and 3 bases from J, with 8 bases in between. In nucleotides, the CDR3 is TGCAGTGCCGACAGAGACTATGGCTACACCTTC. This codes for CSADRDYGYTF.

The gene calls are TRBV2 and TRBJ2-4; D gene uncertain. The length of the CDR3 is 15 residues. Deletions cut 6 bases from V and 0 bases from J, with 12 bases between. Germline V gene lookup returns CDR1 SNHLY and CDR2 FYNNEI. The DNA of the CDR3 is TGTGCCAGCAGACTCCAGGTCCTAGCCAAAAACATTCAGTACTTC. Its protein product is CASRLQVLAKNIQYF.

The CDR3 spells CASSYPTSTGIVGSTEAFF. The CDR3 nucleotides read TGTGCCAGCAGTTACCCAACCTCGACAGGGATTGTAGGGAGCACTGAAGCTTTCTTT. V and J are TRBV5-4 and TRBJ1-1; 7 bases are a match to TRBD1. Germline trimming cut 5 bases from V and 4 bases from J; bases unmatched to any gene: 23. Per the germline V gene, CDR1 is SGHNT and CDR2 is YYREEE (reference sequence). CDR3 length: 19 residues.

The J gene is TRBJ2-7, the V gene TRBV3-1 (or the pseudogene TRBV3-2); TRBD1 might be the D (6 bases). V was clipped by 4 bases and J by 0 bases, with 19 bases between them. The CDR3 has 17 residues. Looked up from germline, CDR1 is LGHDT and CDR2 is YNNKEL (reference sequence). CDR3 in DNA: TGTGCCAGCAGCCCCCATGTCAGGGGCGGTTACTCCTACGAGCAGTACTTC. This gives the protein CASSPHVRGGYSYEQYF.

The chain links TRBV9 to TRBJ2-6, with a weak D call TRBD1 (5 bases). Trimming pared 0 bases from V and 0 bases from J, leaving 7 bases between. Germline lookup yields CDR1 SGDLS and CDR2 YYNGEE. The length of the CDR3 is 16 residues. The CDR3: CASSVVQGSGANVLTF. Here the CDR3 DNA reads TGTGCCAGCAGCGTAGTCCAGGGCTCTGGGGCCAACGTCCTGACTTTC.